The rows below give T cell receptor beta chains drawn from one sample of a study of T cells in localized non-small cell lung cancer. This table comes from immunoSEQ multiplex PCR, and its TCRdb copy is limited to in-frame clones, with some not included. Of around 40,000 clones in the sample, roughly 90% were seen once. The sample here was peripheral blood, taken before any cancer treatment. These TCRs come from a female donor over 55 with stage I squamous cell lung carcinoma. Both conserved end residues are part of each CDR3. A D gene is named only where the DNA matches it firmly. Not every row has a clone size; where given, it reads once, few, many or a size class.

D gene: TRBD2
V gene: TRBV5-4
J gene: TRBJ2-5
clone size: .
CDR3 protein: CASSPRTSGKETQYF
CDR3 DNA: TGTGCCAGCAGCCCTAGGACTAGCGGGAAAGAGACCCAGTACTTC

D gene: .
V gene: TRBV18
J gene: TRBJ2-1
clone size: .
CDR3 protein: CASSNQPNGPSSYNEQFF
CDR3 DNA: TGTGCCAGCTCCAACCAGCCTAACGGGCCTAGCTCCTACAATGAGCAGTTCTTC

D gene: .
V gene: TRBV9
J gene: TRBJ2-3
clone size: .
CDR3 protein: CASSVAGTGADTQYF
CDR3 DNA: TGTGCCAGCAGCGTAGCGGGAACGGGGGCAGATACGCAGTATTTT

D gene: TRBD2
V gene: TRBV18
J gene: TRBJ2-2
clone size: .
CDR3 protein: CASSPVTSGTPNTGELFF
CDR3 DNA: TGTGCCAGCTCACCTGTGACTAGCGGGACCCCGAACACCGGGGAGCTGTTTTTT

D gene: TRBD2
V gene: TRBV5-1
J gene: TRBJ2-2
clone size: .
CDR3 protein: CASSLGSGSSTGELFF
CDR3 DNA: TGCGCCAGCAGCTTGGGTAGCGGGAGTTCCACCGGGGAGCTGTTTTTT

D gene: .
V gene: TRBV20-1
J gene: TRBJ2-7
clone size: .
CDR3 protein: CSASRSYEQYF
CDR3 DNA: TGCAGTGCTAGTCGGTCCTACGAGCAGTACTTC

D gene: TRBD2
V gene: TRBV27
J gene: TRBJ2-7
clone size: .
CDR3 protein: CASSYSTSGRYEQYF
CDR3 DNA: TGTGCCAGCAGTTACTCAACTAGCGGGAGATACGAGCAGTACTTC

D gene: TRBD1
V gene: TRBV14
J gene: TRBJ1-3
clone size: .
CDR3 protein: CASSPKQGAGNTIYF
CDR3 DNA: TGTGCCAGCAGTCCGAAACAGGGGGCTGGAAACACCATATATTTT

D gene: .
V gene: TRBV2
J gene: TRBJ1-2
clone size: once
CDR3 protein: CASSEEGRVSNYGYTF
CDR3 DNA: TGTGCCAGCAGTGAAGAGGGCAGGGTCTCTAACTATGGCTACACCTTC

D gene: .
V gene: TRBV7-2
J gene: TRBJ2-2
clone size: .
CDR3 protein: CASSLEALNTGELFF
CDR3 DNA: TGTGCCAGCAGCTTAGAGGCTCTCAACACCGGGGAGCTGTTTTTT

D gene: .
V gene: TRBV4-3
J gene: TRBJ2-3
clone size: .
CDR3 protein: CASSQDPPPALDTQYF
CDR3 DNA: TGCGCCAGCAGCCAAGACCCGCCACCCGCGTTGGATACGCAGTATTTT

D gene: TRBD1
V gene: TRBV7-3
J gene: TRBJ2-2
clone size: .
CDR3 protein: CASSPRTGAAGELFF
CDR3 DNA: TGTGCCAGCAGCCCACGGACAGGGGCGGCCGGGGAGCTGTTTTTT

D gene: TRBD1
V gene: TRBV6-5
J gene: TRBJ2-1
clone size: .
CDR3 protein: CASSYARQGFNNEQFF
CDR3 DNA: TGTGCCAGCAGTTACGCGCGACAGGGTTTTAACAATGAGCAGTTCTTC

D gene: TRBD1
V gene: TRBV28
J gene: TRBJ2-1
clone size: .
CDR3 protein: CASRPGGSYNEQFF
CDR3 DNA: TGTGCCAGCAGGCCAGGGGGCTCCTACAATGAGCAGTTCTTC

D gene: TRBD2
V gene: TRBV18
J gene: TRBJ2-1
clone size: .
CDR3 protein: CASASGSNNEQFF
CDR3 DNA: TGTGCCAGCGCTAGCGGGTCAAACAATGAGCAGTTCTTC

D gene: TRBD1
V gene: TRBV7-9
J gene: TRBJ2-7
clone size: .
CDR3 protein: CATVGQGILEQYF
CDR3 DNA: TGTGCCACCGTGGGACAGGGTATACTCGAGCAGTACTTC

D gene: TRBD2
V gene: TRBV15
J gene: TRBJ2-1
clone size: .
CDR3 protein: CATSRHGLAGGDEQFF
CDR3 DNA: TGTGCCACCAGCAGACACGGACTAGCGGGAGGCGATGAGCAGTTCTTC

D gene: TRBD2
V gene: TRBV7-2
J gene: TRBJ2-1
clone size: .
CDR3 protein: CASSLDSGSRGNEQFF
CDR3 DNA: TGTGCCAGCAGCCTAGACAGCGGGAGTCGGGGCAATGAGCAGTTCTTC

D gene: TRBD2
V gene: TRBV7-3
J gene: TRBJ2-2
clone size: .
CDR3 protein: CASSFSGTSGRSTGELFF
CDR3 DNA: TGTGCCAGCAGCTTCTCAGGGACTAGCGGGAGAAGCACCGGGGAGCTGTTTTTT

D gene: TRBD1
V gene: TRBV19
J gene: TRBJ2-7
clone size: .
CDR3 protein: CASSTSPTGMEDEQYF
CDR3 DNA: TGTGCCAGTAGTACATCCCCGACAGGGATGGAGGACGAGCAGTACTTC

D gene: .
V gene: TRBV7-9
J gene: TRBJ2-2
clone size: .
CDR3 protein: CASSFDRSTGELFF
CDR3 DNA: TGTGCCAGCAGCTTTGACAGGTCCACCGGGGAGCTGTTTTTT

D gene: .
V gene: TRBV7-9
J gene: TRBJ2-5
clone size: once
CDR3 protein: CASSSTGQYQETQYF
CDR3 DNA: TGTGCCAGCAGCTCTACTGGACAGTACCAAGAGACCCAGTACTTC

D gene: TRBD2
V gene: TRBV7-2
J gene: TRBJ2-1
clone size: .
CDR3 protein: CASSFVAGVTNEQFF
CDR3 DNA: TGTGCCAGCAGCTTTGTAGCGGGAGTTACAAATGAGCAGTTCTTC

D gene: .
V gene: TRBV5-1
J gene: TRBJ2-1
clone size: .
CDR3 protein: CASSGGSSYNEQFF
CDR3 DNA: TGCGCCAGCAGCGGAGGGAGCTCCTACAATGAGCAGTTCTTC

D gene: TRBD1
V gene: TRBV27
J gene: TRBJ1-1
clone size: .
CDR3 protein: CASSRSQGGNTEAFF
CDR3 DNA: TGTGCCAGCAGCAGATCGCAGGGGGGGAACACTGAAGCTTTCTTT

D gene: .
V gene: TRBV14
J gene: TRBJ2-7
clone size: .
CDR3 protein: CASSQVAGRFSHEQYF
CDR3 DNA: TGTGCCAGCAGCCAAGTTGCCGGGAGATTCTCCCACGAGCAGTACTTC

D gene: TRBD2
V gene: TRBV4-3
J gene: TRBJ2-1
clone size: .
CDR3 protein: CASSQGLAGYNEQFF
CDR3 DNA: TGCGCCAGCAGCCAAGGACTAGCGGGTTACAATGAGCAGTTCTTC

D gene: .
V gene: TRBV6-6
J gene: TRBJ1-5
clone size: .
CDR3 protein: CASTGAHNQPQHF
CDR3 DNA: TGTGCCAGCACCGGGGCCCACAATCAGCCCCAGCATTTT

D gene: TRBD2
V gene: TRBV18
J gene: TRBJ2-5
clone size: .
CDR3 protein: CASSPLGTSDYF
CDR3 DNA: TGTGCCAGCTCACCACTCGGGACTAGCGATTACTTC

D gene: .
V gene: TRBV27
J gene: TRBJ1-2
clone size: .
CDR3 protein: CASSMDSNYGYTF
CDR3 DNA: TGTGCCAGCAGTATGGACAGTAACTATGGCTACACCTTC

D gene: .
V gene: TRBV25-1
J gene: TRBJ2-7
clone size: once
CDR3 protein: CASSELVSYEQYF
CDR3 DNA: TGTGCCAGCAGTGAATTAGTGTCCTACGAGCAGTACTTC

D gene: .
V gene: TRBV5-6
J gene: TRBJ1-2
clone size: .
CDR3 protein: CASSPGRRGYTF
CDR3 DNA: TGTGCCAGCAGCCCGGGGCGACGTGGCTACACCTTC

D gene: TRBD2
V gene: TRBV6-4
J gene: TRBJ2-1
clone size: .
CDR3 protein: CASSEMWGGNEQFF
CDR3 DNA: TGTGCCAGCAGTGAGATGTGGGGGGGTAATGAGCAGTTCTTC

D gene: .
V gene: TRBV30
J gene: TRBJ2-5
clone size: .
CDR3 protein: CAWKTLSPGETQYF
CDR3 DNA: TGTGCCTGGAAAACCCTTTCACCGGGAGAGACCCAGTACTTC

D gene: .
V gene: TRBV7-2
J gene: TRBJ1-2
clone size: few
CDR3 protein: CASSLLSKGGYTF
CDR3 DNA: TGTGCCAGCAGCCTCTTATCCAAAGGGGGCTACACCTTC

D gene: .
V gene: TRBV7-9
J gene: TRBJ2-3
clone size: .
CDR3 protein: CASGPRGADTQYF
CDR3 DNA: TGTGCCAGCGGACCCAGGGGGGCAGATACGCAGTATTTT

D gene: .
V gene: TRBV4-2
J gene: TRBJ2-5
clone size: .
CDR3 protein: CASSHTNGIGETQYF
CDR3 DNA: TGTGCCAGCAGCCATACGAATGGGATTGGAGAGACCCAGTACTTC

D gene: .
V gene: TRBV6-6
J gene: TRBJ1-5
clone size: few
CDR3 protein: CASSYLAGAGDQPQHF
CDR3 DNA: TGTGCCAGCAGTTACTTGGCCGGGGCAGGGGACCAGCCCCAGCATTTT

D gene: .
V gene: TRBV6-6
J gene: TRBJ2-1
clone size: .
CDR3 protein: CASSSPRTINEQFF
CDR3 DNA: TGTGCCAGCAGTTCCCCTAGGACGATAAATGAGCAGTTCTTC

D gene: .
V gene: TRBV7-9
J gene: TRBJ1-2
clone size: once
CDR3 protein: CASSLLGTRSYGYTF
CDR3 DNA: TGTGCCAGCAGCTTGCTGGGGACGCGTAGCTATGGCTACACCTTC

D gene: .
V gene: TRBV20-1
J gene: TRBJ2-3
clone size: .
CDR3 protein: CSARVPDTQYF
CDR3 DNA: TGCAGTGCTAGAGTCCCAGATACGCAGTATTTT

D gene: .
V gene: TRBV5-1
J gene: TRBJ2-1
clone size: .
CDR3 protein: CTSSLERFSGNEQFF
CDR3 DNA: TGCACCAGCAGCTTGGAACGTTTTAGCGGCAATGAGCAGTTCTTC

D gene: .
V gene: TRBV19
J gene: TRBJ2-3
clone size: .
CDR3 protein: CASAQAHGADTQYF
CDR3 DNA: TGTGCCAGTGCGCAGGCCCACGGAGCAGATACGCAGTATTTT

D gene: .
V gene: TRBV6-1
J gene: TRBJ2-7
clone size: .
CDR3 protein: CASSEADRGQYF
CDR3 DNA: TGTGCCAGCAGTGAAGCCGATAGGGGGCAGTACTTC

D gene: .
V gene: TRBV10-3
J gene: TRBJ2-3
clone size: .
CDR3 protein: CAISELGGSTDTQYF
CDR3 DNA: TGTGCCATCAGTGAGCTTGGAGGAAGCACAGATACGCAGTATTTT

D gene: .
V gene: TRBV5-1
J gene: TRBJ2-1
clone size: .
CDR3 protein: CASSLSGSGYNEQFF
CDR3 DNA: TGCGCCAGCAGCTTGAGTGGGAGCGGGTACAATGAGCAGTTCTTC

D gene: .
V gene: TRBV18
J gene: TRBJ2-7
clone size: .
CDR3 protein: CASSIPVRVSYEQYF
CDR3 DNA: TGTGCCAGCTCAATACCGGTCAGGGTTTCCTACGAGCAGTACTTC

D gene: TRBD2
V gene: TRBV12-5
J gene: TRBJ2-3
clone size: .
CDR3 protein: CASGPSGRAGKDTQYF
CDR3 DNA: TGTGCTAGTGGACCAAGCGGGAGGGCCGGAAAAGATACGCAGTATTTT

D gene: TRBD1
V gene: TRBV5-1
J gene: TRBJ2-5
clone size: .
CDR3 protein: CASSLVAGGQETQYF
CDR3 DNA: TGCGCCAGCAGCTTGGTGGCAGGGGGCCAAGAGACCCAGTACTTC

D gene: .
V gene: TRBV7-3
J gene: TRBJ2-7
clone size: once
CDR3 protein: CASSPHQRAYEQYF
CDR3 DNA: TGTGCCAGCAGCCCCCATCAGAGGGCCTACGAGCAGTACTTC

D gene: TRBD2
V gene: TRBV6-1
J gene: TRBJ2-2
clone size: .
CDR3 protein: CASSELAGGWVGELFF
CDR3 DNA: TGTGCCAGCAGTGAACTAGCGGGAGGCTGGGTCGGGGAGCTGTTTTTT

D gene: .
V gene: TRBV30
J gene: TRBJ2-2
clone size: .
CDR3 protein: CAFEGGHTGELFF
CDR3 DNA: TGTGCCTTTGAGGGGGGACACACCGGGGAGCTGTTTTTT

D gene: .
V gene: TRBV7-6
J gene: TRBJ1-2
clone size: .
CDR3 protein: CASSRELTGSYGYTF
CDR3 DNA: TGTGCCAGCAGCCGGGAACTCACGGGAAGTTATGGCTACACCTTC

D gene: TRBD2
V gene: TRBV7-3
J gene: TRBJ2-1
clone size: .
CDR3 protein: CASSSDPGTSPYEQFF
CDR3 DNA: TGTGCCAGCAGCTCAGATCCCGGGACTAGCCCCTATGAGCAGTTCTTC